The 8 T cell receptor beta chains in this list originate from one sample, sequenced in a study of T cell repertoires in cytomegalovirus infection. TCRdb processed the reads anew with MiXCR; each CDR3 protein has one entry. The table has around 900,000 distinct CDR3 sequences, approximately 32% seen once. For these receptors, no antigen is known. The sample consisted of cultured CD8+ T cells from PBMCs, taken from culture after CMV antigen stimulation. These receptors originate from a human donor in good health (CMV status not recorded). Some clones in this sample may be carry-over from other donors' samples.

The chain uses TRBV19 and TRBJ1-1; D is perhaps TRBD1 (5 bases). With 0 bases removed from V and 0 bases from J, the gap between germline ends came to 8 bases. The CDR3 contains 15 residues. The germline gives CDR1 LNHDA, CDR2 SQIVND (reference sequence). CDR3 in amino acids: CASSIDDSLNTEAFF. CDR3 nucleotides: TGTGCCAGTAGTATAGACGACAGCCTGAACACTGAAGCTTTCTTT.

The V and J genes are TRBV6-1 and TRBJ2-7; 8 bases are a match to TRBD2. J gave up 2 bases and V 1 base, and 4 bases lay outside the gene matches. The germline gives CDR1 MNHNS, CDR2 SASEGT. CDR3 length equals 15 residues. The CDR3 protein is CASSEGFGRAYEQYV. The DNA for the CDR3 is TGTGCCAGCAGTGAAGGATTCGGGAGGGCCTACGAGCAGTACGTC.

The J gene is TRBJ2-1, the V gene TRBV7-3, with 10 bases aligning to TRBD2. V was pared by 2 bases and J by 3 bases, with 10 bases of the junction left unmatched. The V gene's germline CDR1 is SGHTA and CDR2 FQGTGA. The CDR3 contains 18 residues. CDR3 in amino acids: CASSLVPSGGRHYNEQFF. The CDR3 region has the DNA TGTGCCAGCAGCTTAGTCCCTAGCGGGGGCCGTCACTACAATGAGCAGTTCTTC.

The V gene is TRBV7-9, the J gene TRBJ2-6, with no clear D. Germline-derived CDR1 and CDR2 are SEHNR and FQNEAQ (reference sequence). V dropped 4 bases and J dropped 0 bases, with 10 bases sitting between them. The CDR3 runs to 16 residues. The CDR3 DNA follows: TGTGCCAGCAGCTACCCCCGATTCTCTGGGGCCAACGTCCTGACTTTC. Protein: CASSYPRFSGANVLTF.

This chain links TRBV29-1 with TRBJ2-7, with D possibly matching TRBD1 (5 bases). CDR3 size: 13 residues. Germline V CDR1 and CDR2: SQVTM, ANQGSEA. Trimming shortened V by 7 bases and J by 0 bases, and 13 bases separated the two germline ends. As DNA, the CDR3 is TGCAGCGGGGGCAGTGGAAACTCCTACGAGCAGTACTTC. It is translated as CSGGSGNSYEQYF.

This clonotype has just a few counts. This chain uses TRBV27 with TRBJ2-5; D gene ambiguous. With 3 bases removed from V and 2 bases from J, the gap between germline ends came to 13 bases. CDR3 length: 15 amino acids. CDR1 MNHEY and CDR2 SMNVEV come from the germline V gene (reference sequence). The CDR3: CASSFLSTFQETQYF. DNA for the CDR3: TGTGCCAGCAGTTTTCTGAGCACCTTTCAAGAGACCCAGTACTTC.

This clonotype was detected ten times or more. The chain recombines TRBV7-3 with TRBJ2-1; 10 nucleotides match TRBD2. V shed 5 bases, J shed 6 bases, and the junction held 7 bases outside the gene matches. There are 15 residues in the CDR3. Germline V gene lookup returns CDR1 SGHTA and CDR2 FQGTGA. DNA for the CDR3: TGTGCCAGCAGCCCGGGACTAGCGAGGGGCAATGAGCAGTTCTTC. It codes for CASSPGLARGNEQFF.

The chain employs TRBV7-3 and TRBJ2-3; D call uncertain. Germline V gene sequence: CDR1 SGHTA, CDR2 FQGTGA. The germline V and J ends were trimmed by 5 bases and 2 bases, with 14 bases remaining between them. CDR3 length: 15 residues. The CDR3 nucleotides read TGTGCCAGCAGCCCCCATACATGGGACACAGATACGCAGTATTTT. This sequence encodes CASSPHTWDTDTQYF. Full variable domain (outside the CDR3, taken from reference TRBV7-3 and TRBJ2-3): GAGVSQTPSNKVTEKGKYVELRCDPISGHTALYWYRQSLGQGPEFLIYFQGTGAADDSGLPNDRFFAVRPEGSVSTLKIQRTERGDSAVYLCASSPHTWDTDTQYFGPGTRLTVL.